Here is one T cell receptor (beta chain) with its context. The PCR made use of 60 Vbeta and 13 Jbeta primers. Profiling relied on immunoSEQ multiplex PCR, and the TCRdb table lists in-frame clones only, not all of them. The top ten clones hold approximately 4% of a sample with 130,000 or so clones, around 72% of them seen once. These data originate in a study of cytomegalovirus exposure and HLA in healthy donors. V trimming: 6 bases; J trimming: 6 bases; junction bases outside the gene matches: 12. This CDR3 is built from 14 residues. CDR1 is SQVTM, CDR2 ANQGSEA, per germline. This chain connects TRBV29-1 to TRBJ2-3; 7 bases match TRBD2. The TCR comes from a man between 45 and 60 years old in good health and CMV-seropositive. Sequencing input: PBMCs. For the CDR3, the DNA is TGCAGCGTCCCCCGGGGCGGGAGCTCGGATACGCAGTATTTT. Its protein is CSVPRGGSSDTQYF.